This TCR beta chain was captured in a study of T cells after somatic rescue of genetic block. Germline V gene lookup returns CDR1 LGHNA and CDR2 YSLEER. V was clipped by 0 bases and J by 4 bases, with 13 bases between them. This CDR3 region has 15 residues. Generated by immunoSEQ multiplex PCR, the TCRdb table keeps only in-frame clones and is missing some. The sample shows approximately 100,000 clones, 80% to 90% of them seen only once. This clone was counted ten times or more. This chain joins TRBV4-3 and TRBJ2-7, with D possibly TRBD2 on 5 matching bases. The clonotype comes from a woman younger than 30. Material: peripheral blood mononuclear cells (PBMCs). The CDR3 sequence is CASSQEPGSFYEQYF. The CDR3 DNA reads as TGCGCCAGCAGCCAAGAACCGGGAAGCTTTTACGAGCAGTACTTC.